This T cell receptor (beta chain) was sequenced during a study of cytomegalovirus exposure and HLA in healthy donors. Study results and caveats: There were some public TCRs occurring in many donors, but most TCR sequences were rare. Exclusion as indistinguishable affected some V segments, including TRBV6-2 and TRBV6-3. 15,000 to 20,000 TCR beta sequences were associated with HLA alleles at 0.05 false discovery rate in a later analysis.

PCR employed 60 Vbeta and 13 Jbeta primers. Method: immunoSEQ multiplex PCR; TCRdb's copy keeps in-frame clones and lacks some. The repertoire holds approximately 150,000 clones, with roughly 80% as singletons. This CDR3 region has 15 residues. Germline V CDR1 and CDR2: SGHRS, YFSETQ. V was pared by 9 bases and J by 5 bases, with 14 bases of the junction left unmatched. Comment on this clone: Antigen: not known.

The gene calls are TRBV5-1 and TRBJ2-5, with 9 positions matching TRBD1. The receptor was derived from a human donor in good health. The material sequenced was PBMCs. CDR3 sequence reads: CATSTGTGYFETQYF. In DNA, the CDR3 is TGCGCCACTAGTACCGGGACAGGGTATTTCGAGACCCAGTACTTC.